A selection of T cell receptor beta chains follows, all from one sample in a study of blood T cell repertoires in COVID-19. The protocol was immunoSEQ multiplex PCR, while the TCRdb copy is restricted to in-frame clones and leaves out a portion. The repertoire holds around 160,000 clones, with around 81% as singletons. Sequencing used peripheral blood. Receptors were obtained from a man aged 55 to 69 with active or convalescent COVID-19. The CDR3 runs from the conserved cysteine through the conserved F or W. The D gene is left open where the match is weak. Clone size is stated in some rows and not others, as once, few, many or a class when expanded.

d_call	v_call	clone_size	j_call	cdr3_nt	cdr3_aa
.	TRBV28	.	TRBJ1-1	TGTGCCAGCAGCTCAGGCGGGGGGGAGAGGACTGAAGCTTTCTTT	CASSSGGGERTEAFF
.	TRBV5-6	.	TRBJ1-2	TGTGCCAGCAGCTTGGGTAGGGGTTATGGAAATGGCTACACCTTC	CASSLGRGYGNGYTF
.	TRBV29-1	.	TRBJ2-5	TGCAGCGCCCCGGGGCAGGGGAAAGAGACCCAGTACTTC	CSAPGQGKETQYF
TRBD2	TRBV28	once	TRBJ2-1	TGTGCCGGGGGAGGGGGACTAGCAAGTACGAATGAGCAGTTCTTC	CAGGGGLASTNEQFF
TRBD1	TRBV6-5	.	TRBJ2-2	TGTGCCAGCGGACAGGGGGCGGAGACCGGGGAGCTGTTTTTT	CASGQGAETGELFF
.	TRBV4-3	few	TRBJ2-7	TGCGCCAGCAGCCAAGATCTCACGAGTCGGCAGTACTTC	CASSQDLTSRQYF
TRBD2	TRBV7-3	.	TRBJ2-1	TGTGCCAGCAGCTTAAATTCGGTGGCGGGAGCTGGCCATGAGCAGTTCTTC	CASSLNSVAGAGHEQFF
.	TRBV19	.	TRBJ2-5	TGTGCCAGTCCCGGGTCTCTACAAGAGACCCAGTACTTC	CASPGSLQETQYF
.	TRBV9	.	TRBJ2-3	TGTGCCAGCAGCGGAGCGGAGATCACAGATACGCAGTATTTT	CASSGAEITDTQYF
.	TRBV11-2	.	TRBJ1-3	TGTGCCAGCAGCCTCGACAGGGGAAACACCATATATTTT	CASSLDRGNTIYF
.	TRBV11-3	.	TRBJ2-1	TGTGCCAGCAGCTTACGCTCGGGTGAGCAGTTCTTC	CASSLRSGEQFF
TRBD2	TRBV13	.	TRBJ2-2	TGTGCCAGCAGCTCCCTAGCGGGAGTAGCCGGGGAGCTGTTTTTT	CASSSLAGVAGELFF
TRBD1	TRBV28	once	TRBJ1-2	TGTGCCAGCAGTTTCCGGGACAGTTATGGCTACACCTTC	CASSFRDSYGYTF
.	TRBV28	.	TRBJ1-5	TGTGCCAGCAGTTTAGATCTCCCCTTGGCTTCTCGCAATCAGCCCCAGCATTTT	CASSLDLPLASRNQPQHF
TRBD2	TRBV24-1	.	TRBJ2-5	TGTGCCACCACCTCCCTGACTAGCGGGGGACAAGAGACCCAGTACTTC	CATTSLTSGGQETQYF
.	TRBV6-5	many	TRBJ1-5	TGTGCCAGCAGGACCCTGGAGGGCAATCAGCCCCAGCATTTT	CASRTLEGNQPQHF
.	TRBV19	.	TRBJ1-5	TGTGCCAGTAGTTTCAGAGGGACATATAGCAATCAGCCCCAGCATTTT	CASSFRGTYSNQPQHF
TRBD2	TRBV7-2	.	TRBJ2-3	TGTGCCAGCAGCGCCTATGCGGGAGATGTCACAGATACGCAGTATTTT	CASSAYAGDVTDTQYF
.	TRBV10-3	.	TRBJ1-1	TGTGCCATCAGTGAGCGGGGGGACACCGCGGGGGCTTTCTTT	CAISERGDTAGAFF
.	TRBV7-2	.	TRBJ1-5	TGTGCCAGCAGCTTCAGTGGAGGCAATCAGCCCCAGCATTTT	CASSFSGGNQPQHF
.	TRBV14	.	TRBJ1-5	TGTGCCAGCAGCCAAGAAGGGGGACAGCCCCAGCATTTT	CASSQEGGQPQHF
.	TRBV7-9	.	TRBJ2-3	TGTGCCAGCAGCCCCCCCCTGCGTAGCACAGATACGCAGTATTTT	CASSPPLRSTDTQYF
TRBD1	TRBV7-8	.	TRBJ1-2	TGTGCCAGCAGCTTAACAGGGGGCAGCTCTAACTATGGCTACACCTTC	CASSLTGGSSNYGYTF
.	TRBV20-1	few	TRBJ1-6	TGCAGTGCTAGTGCCGTAGACGGGAATTCACCCCTCCACTTT	CSASAVDGNSPLHF
.	TRBV27	once	TRBJ1-2	TGTGCCAGCAGTCCAGGGGCAGGCTATGGCTACACCTTC	CASSPGAGYGYTF
TRBD1	TRBV29-1	.	TRBJ1-2	TGCAGCGCCTTAGGACAGGGGGAAGGCTACACCTTC	CSALGQGEGYTF
TRBD2	TRBV7-6	.	TRBJ2-1	TGTGCCAGCAGCTTCGCGGGAGGATCGTACAATGAGCAGTTCTTC	CASSFAGGSYNEQFF
.	TRBV5-8	.	TRBJ2-3	TGTGCCAGCAGCTTGGTCGGACTTGCAGATACGCAGTATTTT	CASSLVGLADTQYF
TRBD1	TRBV5-5	.	TRBJ2-6	TGTGCCAGCAGCTGGGGGACAGGGGCTGGGGCCAACGTCCTGACTTTC	CASSWGTGAGANVLTF
TRBD2	TRBV6-2/TRBV6-3	few	TRBJ2-1	TGTGCCAGCAGCCGCCAGGCTAGCGGGAGATGGTTCTTC	CASSRQASGRWFF
.	TRBV28	once	TRBJ1-2	TGTGCCAGCAGGTCGGACAGTTATGGCTACACCTTC	CASRSDSYGYTF
.	TRBV20-1	.	TRBJ2-5	TGCTCATCGGGGGAAGGGGAGACCCAGTACTTC	CSSGEGETQYF
.	TRBV5-1	.	TRBJ2-5	TGCGCCAGCAGCTTGGCCAAGTTTGCGGGAAAGGAGACCCAGTACTTC	CASSLAKFAGKETQYF
.	TRBV5-1	.	TRBJ2-7	TGCGCCAGCAAATGGACGGGGAGCTCCGAGCAGTACTTC	CASKWTGSSEQYF
TRBD2	TRBV3-1/TRBV3-2	.	TRBJ2-1	TGTGCCAGCAGCCAAAGCGGGAGGGAATACAATGAGCAGTTCTTC	CASSQSGREYNEQFF
.	TRBV12-3/TRBV12-4	.	TRBJ2-7	TGTGCCAGCACCTCTCTATCATCGGGGGAGCAGTACTTC	CASTSLSSGEQYF
.	TRBV27	.	TRBJ1-4	TGTGCCAGCAGTTCGTCCTCTGGAGGGAGGGTAACTAATGAAAAACTGTTTTTT	CASSSSSGGRVTNEKLFF
TRBD1	TRBV10-1	few	TRBJ2-1	TGCGCCAGCAGTGGACCGGGACAGGGGAATGAGCAGTTCTTC	CASSGPGQGNEQFF
.	TRBV2	.	TRBJ2-7	TGTGCCAGCAGTTTACAGGGAGACGAGCAGTACTTC	CASSLQGDEQYF
.	TRBV5-8	once	TRBJ2-5	TGTGCCAGCAGCCGGGGACATCGGGAGACCCAGTACTTC	CASSRGHRETQYF
.	TRBV6-2/TRBV6-3	.	TRBJ2-3	TGTGCCAGCAGCTCCCTACACGGGCGGGGAAGCACAGATACGCAGTATTTT	CASSSLHGRGSTDTQYF
.	TRBV28	.	TRBJ1-6	TGTGCCAGCAGTTTACGACAGGTTACTTCACCCCTCCACTTT	CASSLRQVTSPLHF
.	TRBV7-2	once	TRBJ1-6	TGTGCCAGCAGCCCGGGATATAATTCACCCCTCCACTTT	CASSPGYNSPLHF
TRBD1	TRBV27	.	TRBJ1-5	TGTGCCAGCAGTACCTCAGGGGGACTTAGCAATCAGCCCCAGCATTTT	CASSTSGGLSNQPQHF
.	TRBV10-3	.	TRBJ2-3	TGTGCCATCAGTGAGTCGCAGAGTAGCTCTGATACGCAGTATTTT	CAISESQSSSDTQYF
TRBD2	TRBV7-3	.	TRBJ2-7	TGTGCCAGCAGCGGCACAGCGGGGGGTGAGCAGTACTTC	CASSGTAGGEQYF
TRBD1	TRBV3-1/TRBV3-2	.	TRBJ1-4	TGTGCCAGCAGCGGACAGGGCGATGAAAAACTGTTTTTT	CASSGQGDEKLFF
.	TRBV4-1	.	TRBJ2-7	TGCGCCAGCAGCCAACTATCCGGAGGAGGCTACGAGCAGTACTTC	CASSQLSGGGYEQYF
.	TRBV7-2	many	TRBJ1-5	TGTGCCAGCAGCTTAGACTCTGGGGCTCAGCCCCAGCATTTT	CASSLDSGAQPQHF
.	TRBV7-2	.	TRBJ1-3	TGTGCCAGCAGCTTAGGCAGGGGCTCTGGAAACACCATATATTTT	CASSLGRGSGNTIYF
.	TRBV7-2	.	TRBJ1-2	TGTGCCAGCAGCTTAGCGGTCGTACTTCATGGTGGCTACACCTTC	CASSLAVVLHGGYTF
TRBD1	TRBV19	.	TRBJ2-1	TGTGCCAGTAGTATAGCTTCAGACAGGGGAGGGCAGTTCTTC	CASSIASDRGGQFF
TRBD2	TRBV27	.	TRBJ2-1	TGTGCCAGCAGTTTAAACAGCGGGAGAGTTAGGTTCTTC	CASSLNSGRVRFF